This passage covers 3 T cell receptor beta chains from one sample sequenced in a study of CD4 and CD8 cells across lung adenocarcinoma regions (dated by TCRdb to the late 2010s). The library was produced with PCR. The sequencer was a HiSeq X Ten. TCRdb's own reprocessing of the public reads used fastp at Q25 and MiXCR and kept productive beta chains. Duplicate CDR3 protein sequences are folded into a single record with the most common DNA and genes. Present in this sample are about 25,000 distinct CDR3 sequences, more than 45% of which were seen just once. The ten largest clones capture approximately 46% of the sample. Sequenced: CD8+ T cells from the center of a lung tumor. The sample's cell subset or site, from its label and the paper: tumor center region. These receptors came from a male donor with lung adenocarcinoma. The CD4 and CD8 labels of this study may be unreliable.

This clonotype has at least ten counts. This chain links TRBV6-1 with TRBJ2-1; 10 positions agree with TRBD2. Near its end, the DNA agrees better with TRBJ2-7, so the J call may be wrong. Germline V CDR1 and CDR2: MNHNS, SASEGT. CDR3 length equals 15 residues. The CDR3: CASSDGSSGSYEQYF. DNA for the CDR3: TGTGCCAGCAGTGATGGTTCTAGCGGGAGTTACGAGCAGTACTTC.

V is TRBV6-1 and J is TRBJ2-3; TRBD2 aligns across 8 bases. The V and J ends lost 8 bases and 9 bases, in that order; junction bases with no gene match: 19. The CDR3 length is 16 residues. Germline V gene sequence: CDR1 MNHNS, CDR2 SASEGT. CDR3 sequence: CASAGRGGRHRETQYF. DNA of the CDR3: TGTGCCAGCGCTGGGCGCGGGGGGCGCCACAGAGAGACGCAGTATTTT.

This chain joins TRBV6-1 and TRBJ2-5, with TRBD2 matching over 13 bases. Germline trimming cut 6 bases from V and 0 bases from J; bases unmatched to any gene: 4. The CDR3 extends over 16 amino acids. Germline CDR1 and CDR2: MNHNS and SASEGT. The CDR3 DNA reads TGTGCCAGCAGACGACTAGCGGGAGGAAACCAAGAGACCCAGTACTTC. It specifies CASRRLAGGNQETQYF.